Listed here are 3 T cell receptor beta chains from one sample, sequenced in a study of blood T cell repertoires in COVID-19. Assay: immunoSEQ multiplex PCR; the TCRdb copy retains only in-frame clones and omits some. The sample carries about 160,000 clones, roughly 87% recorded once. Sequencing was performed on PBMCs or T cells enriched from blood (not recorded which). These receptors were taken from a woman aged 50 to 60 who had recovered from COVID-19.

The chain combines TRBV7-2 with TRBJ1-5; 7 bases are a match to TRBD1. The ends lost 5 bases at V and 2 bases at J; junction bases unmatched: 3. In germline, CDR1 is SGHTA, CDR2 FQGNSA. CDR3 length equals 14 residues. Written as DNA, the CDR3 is TGTGCCAGCAGCCAACAGGGGCGCAATCAGCCCCAGCATTTT. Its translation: CASSQQGRNQPQHF.

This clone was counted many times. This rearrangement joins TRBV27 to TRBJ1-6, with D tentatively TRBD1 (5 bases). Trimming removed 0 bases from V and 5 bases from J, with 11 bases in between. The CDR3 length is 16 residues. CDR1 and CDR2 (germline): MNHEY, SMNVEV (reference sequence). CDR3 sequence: CASSLSPRADNSPLHF. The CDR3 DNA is TGTGCCAGCAGTTTATCGCCCAGGGCGGATAATTCACCCCTCCACTTT.

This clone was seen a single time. CDR3 sequence reads: CASSQLLAGYNEQFF. Here the CDR3 DNA reads TGTGCCAGTAGTCAACTACTGGCTGGGTACAATGAGCAGTTCTTC. V gene TRBV19 combines with J gene TRBJ2-1; D gene ambiguous. CDR3 length: 15 residues. Trimming removed 5 bases from V and 4 bases from J, with 15 bases in between. The V gene's germline CDR1 is LNHDA and CDR2 SQIVND (reference sequence).